This TCR beta chain was identified during a study of shared clonotypes between healthy human individuals. Germline V gene lookup returns CDR1 SGHTA and CDR2 FQGNSA. The CDR3 consists of 13 residues. J was trimmed by 9 bases and V by 4 bases; bases with no gene match: 6. A deep-level run was used for the assay. Libraries were prepared by immunoSEQ multiplex PCR; TCRdb keeps only in-frame clonotypes and omits some of them. The top ten clones hold approximately 0.5% of a sample with about 1.1 million clones, around 78% of them seen once. General study points: It was the non-shared clonotypes that had lower generation probabilities than clonotypes shared by all four donors. Estimated richness values were generally larger in naive subsets than in memory subsets.

As regards this clone: No antigen is known for it.

This receptor was obtained from a man aged 18 to 29 in good health. Some clones in this sample may be carry-over from other donors' samples. The specimen was memory CD4+ T cells from PBMCs. The sample's subset: CD45RA-negative fraction. The chain combines TRBV7-2 with TRBJ1-5; 7 bases are shared with TRBD1. The CDR3 sequence is CASSSDRLGPQHF. In nucleotides, the CDR3 is TGTGCCAGCAGCTCGGACAGGCTAGGGCCCCAGCATTTT.